The 32 T cell receptor beta chains reported below all come from one sample, sequenced in a study of CD8+CD57+ T cells in acquired aplastic anemia. For CDR3 and TCR beta VDJ profiling, genomic DNA was the template used. TCRdb recomputed calls from the reads with MiXCR, one row per CDR3 protein. This sample has more than 200,000 distinct CDR3 sequences; almost 50% occur once, and the top ten carry roughly 21%. Flow cytometry had shown expanded CD8+CD57+ cells in the patients chosen for sequencing. Input material: sorted CD4+, CD8+, or CD8+CD57+ T cells (not recorded which) from PBMCs. The origin of the receptors is a human donor with aplastic anemia.

The chain joins TRBV2 to TRBJ2-3; maybe TRBD2 (6 bases). The CDR3 contains 15 residues. Trimming shortened V by 7 bases and J by 5 bases, and 19 bases separated the two germline ends. The V gene's germline CDR1 is SNHLY and CDR2 FYNNEI. CDR3 coding DNA: TGTGCCAGCACACCGGGACGGGGAGGTATAGATACGCAGTATTTT. Translating gives CASTPGRGGIDTQYF.

The rearrangement links TRBV11-1 to TRBJ2-5; TRBD2 agrees at 9 bases. Germline V lookup: CDR1 SGHAT, CDR2 FQDESV (reference sequence). After removal of 4 bases from V and 2 bases from J, the junction contained 8 bases not matched to a gene. The CDR3 covers 16 residues. The CDR3, as DNA: TGTGCCAGCAGCTCTAGGGCGGGGGGGCTACAAGAGACCCAGTACTTC. It encodes CASSSRAGGLQETQYF.

This clonotype has only a few counts. The J gene is TRBJ2-2, the V gene TRBV15; D not resolved. Germline V CDR1 and CDR2: LNHNV, YYDKDF (reference sequence). The CDR3 is 12 amino acids. The V gene lost 3 bases and the J gene lost 6 bases, with 5 bases spanning the gap. CDR3 bases: TGTGCCACCAGCAGGGTCGCCGGGGAGCTGTTTTTT. Translation: CATSRVAGELFF. Complete variable domain (other parts from reference TRBV15 and TRBJ2-2): DAMVIQNPRYQVTQFGKPVTLSCSQTLNHNVMYWYQQKSSQAPKLLFHYYDKDFNNEADTPDNFQSRRPNTSFCFLDIRSPGLGDTAMYLCATSRVAGELFFGEGSRLTVL.

The genes are TRBV20-1 and TRBJ2-7; 10 nucleotides match TRBD1. The CDR3 has 14 residues. Looked up from germline, CDR1 is DFQATT and CDR2 is SNEGSKA (reference sequence). V trimming: 6 bases; J trimming: 4 bases; junction bases outside the gene matches: 9. Here the CDR3 reads CSAQDRGRGYEQYF. The CDR3 DNA follows: TGCAGTGCCCAAGACAGGGGGCGGGGATACGAGCAGTACTTC.

This clonotype occurred once. The rearrangement links TRBV10-3 to TRBJ1-4, with D perhaps matching TRBD1 (5 bases). Trimming took off 8 bases at V and 2 bases at J, with 12 bases between the two ends. The CDR3 length is 14 residues. The V gene's germline CDR1 is ENHRY and CDR2 SYGVKD. The CDR3 bases are TGTGCCATCCGGGCCGGGGGGACTAATGAAAAACTGTTTTTT. This encodes CAIRAGGTNEKLFF.

The chain employs TRBV19 and TRBJ1-1; a possible D gene is TRBD1 (6 bases). From germline, CDR1 is LNHDA and CDR2 SQIVND (reference sequence). This CDR3 is 14 amino acids long. Trimming removed 7 bases at V and 11 bases at J, with 23 bases between. As DNA, the CDR3 is TGTGCCAGTACCAGAACCAGGACAGCCCTCGGGGCTTTCTTT. Encoded protein: CASTRTRTALGAFF.

This clonotype was seen at least ten times. The V gene is TRBV7-6, the J gene TRBJ1-5; 9 nucleotides line up with TRBD1. Trimming cost V 1 base and J 1 base; bases outside gene matches: 5. This CDR3 is built from 17 residues. The germline V gene encodes CDR1 SGHVS and CDR2 FNYEAQ. DNA for the CDR3: TGTGCCAGCAGCTTAGGAGTGGACAGGGGAAGCAATCAGCCCCAGCATTTT. Translated, it gives CASSLGVDRGSNQPQHF.

This chain joins TRBV10-3 and TRBJ2-5; D possibly uses TRBD1 or TRBD2 (6 bases each). Germline CDR1 is ENHRY and CDR2 is SYGVKD. The V end was cut by 3 bases, the J end by 0 bases, with 20 bases between. The CDR3 has 18 amino acids. The CDR3 DNA is TGTGCCATCAGTGAAGGGGTTTGGTCGGGGGCTTACCAAGAGACCCAGTACTTC. Translating gives CAISEGVWSGAYQETQYF.

Concerning this clonotype: A much larger clone is a single base away; this may be a read error. The rearrangement links TRBV12-3 or TRBV12-4 to TRBJ1-6; D not certain. CDR3 size: 13 residues. CDR3 loop: CASSTDLNSLLHF. The CDR3 DNA sequence: TGTGCCAGCAGTACCGACCTTAATTCACTCCTCCACTTT.

In its sample, this clonotype was seen many times. The CDR3, as DNA: TGTGCCAGCACCCCCGACTGGTCTTTTAACGCTGAAGCTTTCTTT. It codes for CASTPDWSFNAEAFF. This chain joins TRBV7-9 and TRBJ1-1; D gene uncertain. The CDR3 runs 15 residues. From germline, CDR1 is SEHNR and CDR2 FQNEAQ (reference sequence). Trimming stripped 7 bases from V and 6 bases from J, with 21 bases between.

Notes on this clonotype: A read error may be the cause here, since a much bigger clone is one base away. The gene calls are TRBV5-6 and TRBJ2-7, with 9 bases matching TRBD1. The CDR3 runs 15 residues. After removal of 2 bases from V and 3 bases from J, the junction contained 6 bases not matched to a gene. Per germline, CDR1 SGHDT and CDR2 YYEEEE. This CDR3 is CASSFEDRGHYEQYF. The CDR3 DNA sequence: TGTGCCAGCAGCTTCGAGGACAGGGGCCACTACGAGCAGTACTTC.

This clonotype was picked up one time. CDR3: CAIGVAGVNEQYF. In DNA, the CDR3 is TGTGCCATCGGGGTAGCGGGAGTGAACGAGCAGTACTTC. The chain recombines TRBV10-3 with TRBJ2-7; TRBD2 aligns across 9 bases. The CDR3 length is 13 residues. V lost 8 bases to trimming and J lost 5 bases; unmatched junction nucleotides: 7. The germline V gene encodes CDR1 ENHRY and CDR2 SYGVKD.

This clonotype was detected a few times. The junction departs from germline at one end; a sequencing error may be responsible. The chain combines TRBV6-5 with TRBJ1-2; no reliable D call. Germline V gives CDR1 MNHEY, CDR2 SVGAGI. The CDR3 is made up of 15 amino acids. This chain's CDR3 is CASSYASVPNYGCTF. The CDR3 DNA follows: TGTGCCAGCAGTTACGCGTCAGTTCCTAACTATGGCTGCACCTTC.

A single count supports this clonotype. The chain has TRBV7-2 and TRBJ2-3; D gene ambiguous. The CDR3 totals 15 residues. Trimming left V 2 bases short and J 2 bases short, with 11 bases between. Germline V gene data show CDR1 as SGHTA and CDR2 as FQGNSA. CDR3 amino acids: CASSLTGQITDTQYF. CDR3 DNA sequence: TGTGCCAGCAGCTTAACTGGGCAGATCACAGATACGCAGTATTTT.

This chain uses TRBV7-2 with TRBJ2-1; tentative D call: TRBD2 (5 bases). V lost 3 bases to trimming and J lost 5 bases, with 8 bases between them. The CDR3 is made up of 13 amino acids. CDR1 and CDR2 (germline): SGHTA, FQGNSA. The DNA for the CDR3 is TGTGCCAGCAGCTTGAGGGCAGACAATGAGCAGTTCTTC. This codes for CASSLRADNEQFF.

The CDR3 loop is CASSYSGGAPGANVLTF. CDR3 DNA sequence: TGTGCCAGCAGCTATAGCGGGGGGGCTCCCGGGGCCAACGTCCTGACTTTC. The chain is built from TRBV7-3 and TRBJ2-6, with 11 bases aligning to TRBD2. The CDR3 has 17 residues. In germline, CDR1 is SGHTA, CDR2 FQGTGA. The J segment lost 4 bases and the V segment lost 4 bases, leaving 6 bases of the junction unmatched. Based on the CDR3 plus reference TRBV7-3 and TRBJ2-6, the full variable domain is GAGVSQTPSNKVTEKGKYVELRCDPISGHTALYWYRQSLGQGPEFLIYFQGTGAADDSGLPNDRFFAVRPEGSVSTLKIQRTERGDSAVYLCASSYSGGAPGANVLTFGAGSRLTVL.

This chain joins TRBV20-1 and TRBJ1-2; D is undetermined. Trimming removed 2 bases from V and 3 bases from J, with 7 bases in between. The CDR3 totals 12 residues. Germline V CDR1 and CDR2: DFQATT, SNEGSKA (reference sequence). The CDR3 loop reads CSARPVYYGYTF. Written as DNA, the CDR3 is TGCAGTGCTAGACCTGTCTACTATGGCTACACCTTC.

A few counts support this clonotype. This sequence joins TRBV18 and TRBJ2-2; D possibly matches TRBD1 or TRBD2 (5 bases each). The V gene lost 4 bases and the J gene lost 6 bases, with 9 bases spanning the gap. Looked up from germline, CDR1 is KGHSH and CDR2 is LQKENI. This CDR3 contains 13 residues. CDR3 bases: TGTGCCAGCTCACGGGACCTTTCCGGGGAGCTGTTTTTT. The encoded protein is CASSRDLSGELFF. The complete variable domain, with remaining parts taken from reference TRBV18 and TRBJ2-2, reads NAGVMQNPRHLVRRRGQEARLRCSPMKGHSHVYWYRQLPEEGLKFMVYLQKENIIDESGMPKERFSAEFPKEGPSILRIQQVVRGDSAAYFCASSRDLSGELFFGEGSRLTVL.

In its sample, this clonotype was seen many times. The V gene is TRBV12-5, the J gene TRBJ1-1, with D unresolved. V lost 6 bases to trimming and J lost 3 bases, with 11 bases between them. Germline CDR1 is LGHNT and CDR2 is FRNRAP. This CDR3 has 13 amino acids. For the CDR3, the DNA is TGTGCTAGTGGCCCCCCCGTTGACACTGAAGCTTTCTTT. Protein product: CASGPPVDTEAFF.

This clonotype was recorded only once. The chain carries TRBV7-6 and TRBJ2-3; D remains ambiguous. CDR1 is SGHVS, CDR2 FNYEAQ, per germline. CDR3 size: 16 residues. V shed 2 bases and J shed 5 bases, with 17 bases lying between them. The CDR3, as DNA: TGTGCCAGCAGCTTAAATGTGGGCGGCTTCGGAGATACGCAGTATTTT. Translation gives CASSLNVGGFGDTQYF.

This clonotype was counted at least ten times. One junction end disagrees with the germline gene, perhaps due to a read error. This chain connects TRBV7-7 to TRBJ2-5; D is undetermined. The CDR3 contains 11 residues. Germline V CDR1 and CDR2: SSHAT, FNYEAQ (reference sequence). The chain's CDR3 is CASSSGETQYF. The CDR3 DNA is TGTGCTAGCAGCTCCGGGGAGACCCAGTACTTC.

The chain is built from TRBV25-1 and TRBJ1-1; TRBD1 might be the D (5 bases). The CDR3 length is 13 residues. Germline CDR1 MGHDK, CDR2 SYGVNS. Between the trimmed V and J ends, which lost 4 bases and 3 bases, there was a span of 9 bases. CDR3 in amino acids: CASSVQGYTEAFF. Here the CDR3 DNA reads TGTGCCAGCAGTGTCCAGGGCTACACTGAAGCTTTCTTT.

The CDR3 sequence is CASSKIYNEQFF. The CDR3 coding sequence is TGTGCCAGTAGTAAAATCTACAATGAGCAGTTCTTC. The chain carries TRBV7-3 and TRBJ2-1; D not resolved. In germline, CDR1 is SGHTA, CDR2 FQGTGA. The CDR3 is made up of 12 amino acids. Trimming removed 9 bases from V and 3 bases from J, with 9 bases in between.

This chain links TRBV10-3 with TRBJ1-1; D not certain. The CDR3 extends over 13 amino acids. In germline, CDR1 is ENHRY, CDR2 SYGVKD. V lost 6 bases to trimming and J lost 1 base, with 9 bases between them. CDR3 sequence reads: CAIRDYKNTEAFF. The DNA for the CDR3 is TGTGCCATCAGGGATTACAAGAACACTGAAGCTTTCTTT.

V gene TRBV19 combines with J gene TRBJ1-1; D may be TRBD1 (6 bases). V gave up 4 bases and J gave up 3 bases, with 12 bases separating them. The V gene's germline CDR1 is LNHDA and CDR2 SQIVND (reference sequence). The CDR3 extends over 14 amino acids. This chain's CDR3 is CASSTGVRDTEAFF. The DNA of the CDR3 is TGTGCCAGTAGTACAGGGGTTAGAGACACTGAAGCTTTCTTT.

Points on this clonotype: Given a much more abundant clone one base away, this may be a read error. The chain links TRBV6-6 to TRBJ1-5; maybe TRBD1 (5 bases). The CDR3 covers 18 residues. The germline CDR1 and CDR2 sequences are MNHNY and SVGAGI (reference sequence). This CDR3 is CASSYSYRDGTSSQPQHF. CDR3 nucleotide sequence: TGTGCCAGCAGTTACTCCTACCGGGACGGAACAAGCAGTCAGCCCCAGCATTTT.

The chain employs TRBV29-1 and TRBJ2-5, with no clear D. The CDR3 runs 13 residues. Germline loops: CDR1 SQVTM, CDR2 ANQGSEA. The V end was cut by 2 bases, the J end by 1 base, with 8 bases between. Here the CDR3 reads CSVELLIQETQYF. CDR3 in DNA: TGCAGCGTTGAATTACTCATCCAAGAGACCCAGTACTTC.

This clonotype was observed at least ten times. The gene calls are TRBV2 and TRBJ2-7, with 7 bases that match TRBD2. CDR3 length equals 13 residues. V lost 6 bases and J lost 3; bases outside the gene matches: 5. The germline gives CDR1 SNHLY, CDR2 FYNNEI. CDR3 DNA sequence: TGTGCCAGCAGCCCGGGGGGAGACTACGAGCAGTACTTC. It translates to CASSPGGDYEQYF.

The CDR3, as DNA: TGCAGTGCTTCAGGCTTGAGCTCCTATAATTCACCCCTCCACTTT. This translates into CSASGLSSYNSPLHF. This chain links TRBV20-1 with TRBJ1-6; the D is unclear. Germline lookup yields CDR1 DFQATT and CDR2 SNEGSKA (reference sequence). The V end was cut by 5 bases, the J end by 0 bases, with 11 bases between. This CDR3 contains 15 residues.

This clonotype appeared a single time. CDR3 sequence reads: CSVGTGVNQPQHF. The CDR3, as DNA: TGCAGCGTCGGGACAGGGGTAAATCAGCCCCAGCATTTT. V gene TRBV29-1 combines with J gene TRBJ1-5; 10 bases agree with TRBD1. Germline values: CDR1 SQVTM, CDR2 ANQGSEA. The CDR3 sequence is 13 residues long. With V trimmed by 6 bases and J by 4 bases, 3 bases remained unmatched.

This clonotype has a count of ten or more. The chain has TRBV9 and TRBJ2-3; perhaps TRBD2 as D (6 bases). CDR3 length: 15 amino acids. CDR1 and CDR2 (germline): SGDLS, YYNGEE. V lost 4 bases, J lost 1 base, and 13 bases lay in between. This CDR3 is CASSMRDWGTDTQYF. The CDR3 bases are TGTGCCAGCAGCATGAGGGACTGGGGCACAGATACGCAGTATTTT.

This rearrangement joins TRBV7-2 to TRBJ2-5; 10 positions agree with TRBD1. V shed 5 bases and J 5 bases; nucleotides not matched to a gene: 2. CDR3 length: 13 amino acids. Per germline, CDR1 SGHTA and CDR2 FQGNSA. The CDR3 region is CASSPDRGETQYF. The CDR3 DNA reads TGTGCCAGCAGCCCGGACAGGGGGGAGACCCAGTACTTC.